This T cell receptor beta chain was sequenced during a study of shared clonotypes between healthy human individuals (TCRdb year 2020). For the wider study: The cohort comprised two women and three men aged 18 to 49 years. For each donor, CD4 naive and CD4 memory were each given three plates, CD8 naive was given two plates, and CD8 memory was given one plate. The study deeply sequenced blood TCR repertoires of about 5 healthy adults to estimate repertoire size and the extent of clonotype sharing between individuals. To increase sequencing depth and limit assay-specific biases, TCR repertoire library preparation and sequencing were carried out by different laboratories using diverse techniques. Per donor, leukapheresis produced somewhere between about 0.8 and 9.5 billion PBMCs.

Spanning cysteine to phenylalanine, the CDR3 consists of 13 amino acids. This entry keeps only the CDR3 DNA: 39 bases, framed from base 1. In the germline V gene, CDR1 corresponds to WSHSY and CDR2 to SAAADI. V loses 4 bases, J loses 9 bases, and the germline ends lie 13 bases apart. Using the deep immunoSEQ assay, multiplex PCR amplified TCR CDR3 regions from genomic DNA. For each cell subset, the extracted genomic DNA was distributed evenly across all wells of several immunoSEQ 96-well plates, and each plate served as one replicate. For sorted subsets, each replicate PCR was loaded with 200 to 250 ng genomic DNA, equivalent to 30,000 or so T cell genomes. The purified libraries were quantified using a Qubit 3.0 fluorometer, sized with a Bioanalyzer 2100, and then quantified again using the KAPA Library Quantification kit. Each immunoSEQ 96-well plate was sequenced on its own single-read 150-cycle Illumina NextSeq 550 flow cell. Regarding the original processing steps: Because the immunoSEQ output included only junctional sequences and no quality scores, the filtering could not be the same as the filtering used for full-length reads. Sequences were annotated with PyIR, a Python wrapper for IgBLAST v1.9, using IMGT germline references to assign V/J genes and CDR3. Reads were removed for weak V/J assignments (E-value above 1e-6), missing CDR3, stop codons, out-of-frame junctions, or ambiguous translated residues. A V3J clonotype was defined by an identical inferred V gene, J gene, and CDR3 amino acid sequence. The percentage overlap between two repertoires was calculated by dividing the number of shared unique clonotypes by the size of the smaller repertoire. Richness of each repertoire was evaluated using RTK rarefaction, the Chao1 estimator, and Recon v2.1 estimates of unobserved clonotypes. Generation probabilities were computed with OLGA for all TCRbeta clonotypes obtained by the gDNA method from several donors. In its TCRdb copy, this immuneACCESS table keeps in-frame sequences only and misses some clones. Where compared with another copy, unresolved V genes explain less than half of these, and the others have no known cause. V and J calls and clone size are given by that table; D and trimming were obtained from the DNA. Here the sample has 2 million to 2.5 million clones; roughly 95% occur a single time. The ten biggest clones cover approximately 0.13% of the sample.

Donors were healthy HIV-negative adults with no recently reported acute infections or vaccinations. All donors were Caucasian adults living in Nashville, Tennessee, USA. CD4+ T cells were enriched by magnetic negative selection, after which naive cells were positively selected on CD45RA and the negative fraction was taken as the memory subset. After blood collection by leukapheresis, PBMCs were isolated using Ficoll-Histopaque density gradient centrifugation and then cryopreserved in the vapor phase of liquid nitrogen. Analytical flow cytometry was used to check the purity and quantity of each magnetically sorted T cell population. Genomic DNA was isolated from each sorted fraction and quantified by UV absorbance on a Nanodrop 2000c. Beyond this particular receptor, the publication reports: Pairwise subsampling indicated that sequencing depth was expected to affect the degree of clonotype sharing among donors. The small number of donors limited the genetic and exposure-history diversity represented. Rarefaction of sorted-subset datasets indicated incomplete sequencing despite the large sequencing depth. Naive subsets generally had larger estimated clonotype richness than memory subsets did. Only blood was sampled, and tissue TCR repertoires likely differ from those in blood. Approximately 5% of naive CD4, 3.5% of naive CD8, approximately 2% of memory CD4, and 0.4% of memory CD8 clonotypes were shared across a few donors. Clonotypes shared by all four sorted-subset donors showed higher generation probabilities than non-shared clonotypes.

For this clone: This receptor's antigen is unknown. No per-base quality is available; no much larger clone lies one base away.

The chain employs TRBV10-2 and TRBJ1-5; TRBD1 is possibly the D segment (6 matching bases). The receptor was isolated from a man aged 18 to 29 in good health. The sequenced sample consisted of naive CD4+ T cells sorted from blood. Interpreted using the paper, the cell subset or site label stands for: CD45RA+ positively selected. The CDR3: CASSAQGSTPQHF. The sequenced DNA: TGCGCCAGCAGTGCACAGGGTTCCACGCCCCAGCATTTT.